One sample yielded the 10 T cell receptor beta chains listed below, sequenced in a study of T cell responses to AZD1222 COVID-19 vaccine. Measured with immunoSEQ multiplex PCR; TCRdb has only the in-frame clones, and not every one. The table includes 84,000 or so clones, 88% detected once. The sequencing used peripheral blood, collected on day 0 of AZD1222 vaccination. The source is an adult in good health.

V usage is TRBV27 and J usage is TRBJ1-2, with 7 nucleotides matching TRBD1. This CDR3 comprises 13 residues. V shed 8 bases and J 4 bases; nucleotides not matched to a gene: 7. CDR1 is MNHEY and CDR2 is SMNVEV in the germline V gene (reference sequence). This chain's CDR3 is CASRRGGPYGYTF. The CDR3 DNA reads as TGTGCCAGCCGCAGGGGGGGTCCCTATGGCTACACCTTC.

This chain links TRBV27 with TRBJ1-5; 7 positions agree with TRBD1. Germline lookup yields CDR1 MNHEY and CDR2 SMNVEV (reference sequence). Trimming at V came to 5 bases and at J to 5 bases, leaving 9 bases not matched to a gene. This CDR3 has 15 residues. CDR3 residues: CASSPGGGQHQPQHF. Here the CDR3 DNA reads TGTGCCAGCAGTCCCGGGGGGGGACAGCATCAGCCCCAGCATTTT.

This chain connects TRBV4-1 to TRBJ2-7; 8 positions match TRBD2. Germline CDR1 reads MGHRA; CDR2 reads YSYEKL. Trimming cost V 2 bases and J 2 bases; bases outside gene matches: 5. The CDR3 contains 15 residues. The CDR3 DNA is TGCGCCAGCAGCCAACCTACTAGCGGCACCTACGAGCAGTACTTC. This translates into CASSQPTSGTYEQYF.

This clone has more than one count but fewer than ten. V gene TRBV5-1 combines with J gene TRBJ2-7, with 12 bases matching TRBD2. CDR1 and CDR2 from the germline V gene are SGHRS and YFSETQ. J was trimmed by 4 bases and V by 5 bases; bases with no gene match: 7. The CDR3 consists of 15 residues. In nucleotides, the CDR3 is TGCGCCAGCAGGGAGCTAGCGGGAGGGGTTTACGAGCAGTACTTC. It encodes CASRELAGGVYEQYF.

This chain connects TRBV28 to TRBJ1-2; D may be TRBD1 (5 bases). CDR3 length: 16 residues. CDR1 and CDR2 from the germline V gene are MDHEN and SYDVKM. The V end was cut by 0 bases, the J end by 4 bases, with 15 bases between. CDR3 loop: CASSLWQGSLVYGYTF. The CDR3 DNA follows: TGTGCCAGCAGTTTATGGCAGGGTAGTCTGGTCTATGGCTACACCTTC.

The rearrangement links TRBV12-3 or TRBV12-4 to TRBJ1-5; D may be TRBD1 (5 bases). The CDR3 length is 13 residues. V was cut by 6 bases and J by 4 bases, with 10 bases left in between. DNA for the CDR3: TGTGCCAGCAGAGAGGGACTTAATCAGCCCCAGCATTTT. Translated: CASREGLNQPQHF.

The rearrangement joins TRBV9 to TRBJ2-6; D remains unclear. CDR1 and CDR2 from the germline V gene are SGDLS and YYNGEE. Trimming took off 0 bases at V and 1 base at J, with 23 bases between the two ends. CDR3 length equals 21 residues. This chain's CDR3 is CASSVGFSRSAGPSGANVLTF. The CDR3 region has the DNA TGTGCCAGCAGCGTAGGGTTTTCGAGGTCGGCAGGACCGTCTGGGGCCAACGTCCTGACTTTC.

This chain joins TRBV27 and TRBJ2-5, with D possibly being TRBD1 (6 bases). V lost 3 bases and J 5 bases, leaving 13 bases between the germline ends. The germline gives CDR1 MNHEY, CDR2 SMNVEV (reference sequence). The CDR3 loop spans 14 amino acids. CDR3 bases: TGTGCCAGCAGTTTGCTCAGGGGTGGGGAGACCCAGTACTTC. Its protein is CASSLLRGGETQYF.

J is TRBJ1-2 and V is TRBV5-1; no firm D call. The V and J ends lost 4 bases and 8 bases respectively, with 21 bases between them. CDR1 is SGHRS, CDR2 YFSETQ, per germline. The CDR3 has 15 amino acids. CDR3 coding DNA: TGCGCCAGCAGCGACGGGCTTTATCAGACGGACGGCTACACCTTC. Its translation: CASSDGLYQTDGYTF.

The rearrangement links TRBV6-1 to TRBJ1-2; no clear D. Germline V lookup: CDR1 MNHNS, CDR2 SASEGT. V lost 3 bases and J 3 bases, leaving 8 bases between the germline ends. This CDR3 contains 13 residues. Here the CDR3 DNA reads TGTGCCAGCAGTGAGTTGACGGACTATGGCTACACCTTC. It specifies CASSELTDYGYTF.